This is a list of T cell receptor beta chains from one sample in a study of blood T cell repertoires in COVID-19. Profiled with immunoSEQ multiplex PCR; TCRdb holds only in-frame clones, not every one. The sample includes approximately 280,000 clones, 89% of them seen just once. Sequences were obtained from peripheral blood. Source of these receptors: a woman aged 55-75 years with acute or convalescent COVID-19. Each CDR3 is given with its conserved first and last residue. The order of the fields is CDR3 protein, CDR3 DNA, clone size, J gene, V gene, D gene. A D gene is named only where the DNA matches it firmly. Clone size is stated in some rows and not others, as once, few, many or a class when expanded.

CDR3 protein: CASSLSGISYEQYF; CDR3 DNA: TGTGCCAGCAGTTTAAGCGGGATCTCCTACGAGCAGTACTTC; clone size: -; J gene: TRBJ2-7; V gene: TRBV27; D gene: TRBD2
CDR3 protein: CASSHRVRYQPQHF; CDR3 DNA: TGTGCCAGTAGTCACAGGGTTCGCTATCAGCCCCAGCATTTT; clone size: -; J gene: TRBJ1-5; V gene: TRBV19; D gene: -
CDR3 protein: CATTRTGNNEQFF; CDR3 DNA: TGTGCCACCACTAGGACTGGTAACAATGAGCAGTTCTTC; clone size: once; J gene: TRBJ2-1; V gene: TRBV24-1; D gene: -
CDR3 protein: CATAAGNQPQHF; CDR3 DNA: TGTGCCACTGCGGCTGGCAATCAGCCCCAGCATTTT; clone size: -; J gene: TRBJ1-5; V gene: TRBV7-2; D gene: -
CDR3 protein: CATSKGRAPPINTGELFF; CDR3 DNA: TGTGCCACCTCCAAAGGGAGGGCACCCCCTATTAACACCGGGGAGCTGTTTTTT; clone size: -; J gene: TRBJ2-2; V gene: TRBV15; D gene: TRBD2
CDR3 protein: CASSLAARGTGELFF; CDR3 DNA: TGTGCCAGCAGCTTAGCTGCCAGGGGCACCGGGGAGCTGTTTTTT; clone size: few; J gene: TRBJ2-2; V gene: TRBV7-8; D gene: -
CDR3 protein: CASSNDLIGANSPLHF; CDR3 DNA: TGTGCCAGTAGTAACGATCTCATAGGGGCTAATTCACCCCTCCACTTT; clone size: -; J gene: TRBJ1-6; V gene: TRBV19; D gene: -
CDR3 protein: CASSPLTLQGAQGYTF; CDR3 DNA: TGTGCCAGCAGTCCGCTAACGCTACAGGGGGCCCAGGGCTACACCTTC; clone size: -; J gene: TRBJ1-2; V gene: TRBV28; D gene: TRBD1
CDR3 protein: CASSQSPGQGSTEAFF; CDR3 DNA: TGTGCCAGCAGCCAGTCACCGGGACAGGGTTCCACTGAAGCTTTCTTT; clone size: -; J gene: TRBJ1-1; V gene: TRBV27; D gene: TRBD1
CDR3 protein: CASSIGNERLSYEQYF; CDR3 DNA: TGTGCCAGTAGTATAGGAAATGAGCGCCTCTCCTACGAGCAGTACTTC; clone size: -; J gene: TRBJ2-7; V gene: TRBV19; D gene: -
CDR3 protein: CASSYRSQLGEQFF; CDR3 DNA: TGCGCCAGCAGCTACCGGTCCCAACTTGGTGAGCAGTTCTTC; clone size: -; J gene: TRBJ2-1; V gene: TRBV4-1; D gene: -
CDR3 protein: CASFFTGGTEAFF; CDR3 DNA: TGTGCCAGCTTTTTTACAGGGGGCACTGAAGCTTTCTTT; clone size: -; J gene: TRBJ1-1; V gene: TRBV6-6; D gene: TRBD1
CDR3 protein: CATPGQTNYGYTF; CDR3 DNA: TGTGCCACCCCGGGACAGACTAACTATGGCTACACCTTC; clone size: -; J gene: TRBJ1-2; V gene: TRBV28; D gene: TRBD1
CDR3 protein: CASSLPGGQGADTQYF; CDR3 DNA: TGTGCCAGCAGTCTTCCAGGGGGGCAGGGGGCAGATACGCAGTATTTT; clone size: -; J gene: TRBJ2-3; V gene: TRBV28; D gene: -
CDR3 protein: CASSQDPEGINEKLFF; CDR3 DNA: TGTGCCAGCAGCCAAGATCCGGAGGGAATTAATGAAAAACTGTTTTTT; clone size: -; J gene: TRBJ1-4; V gene: TRBV14; D gene: -
CDR3 protein: CASSQDRGLAGGGHQETQYF; CDR3 DNA: TGTGCCAGCAGCCAAGATAGGGGACTAGCGGGAGGGGGTCACCAAGAGACCCAGTACTTC; clone size: -; J gene: TRBJ2-5; V gene: TRBV3-1/TRBV3-2; D gene: TRBD2
CDR3 protein: CASSVGPGSGNEKLFF; CDR3 DNA: TGTGCCAGCAGCGTAGGACCGGGGAGCGGTAATGAAAAACTGTTTTTT; clone size: -; J gene: TRBJ1-4; V gene: TRBV9; D gene: -
CDR3 protein: CASSLQTFYEQYF; CDR3 DNA: TGTGCCAGCTCCCTACAGACCTTCTACGAGCAGTACTTC; clone size: -; J gene: TRBJ2-7; V gene: TRBV18; D gene: -